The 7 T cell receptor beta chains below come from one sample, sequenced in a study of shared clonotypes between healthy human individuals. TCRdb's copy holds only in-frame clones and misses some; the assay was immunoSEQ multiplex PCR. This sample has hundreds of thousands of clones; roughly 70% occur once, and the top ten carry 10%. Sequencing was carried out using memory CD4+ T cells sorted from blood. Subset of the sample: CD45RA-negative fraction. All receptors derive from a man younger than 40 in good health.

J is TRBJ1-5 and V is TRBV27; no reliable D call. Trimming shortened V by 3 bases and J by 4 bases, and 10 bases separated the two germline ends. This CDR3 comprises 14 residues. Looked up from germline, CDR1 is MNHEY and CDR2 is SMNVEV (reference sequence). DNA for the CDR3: TGTGCCAGCAGTTTCGTTGGTTGGAATCAGCCCCAGCATTTT. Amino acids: CASSFVGWNQPQHF.

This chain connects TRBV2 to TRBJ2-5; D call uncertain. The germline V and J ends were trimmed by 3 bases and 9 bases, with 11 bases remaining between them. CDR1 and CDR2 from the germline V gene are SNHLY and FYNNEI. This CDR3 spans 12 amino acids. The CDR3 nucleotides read TGTGCCAGCAGTGAGGAGAGATCGGCCCAGTACTTC. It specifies CASSEERSAQYF.

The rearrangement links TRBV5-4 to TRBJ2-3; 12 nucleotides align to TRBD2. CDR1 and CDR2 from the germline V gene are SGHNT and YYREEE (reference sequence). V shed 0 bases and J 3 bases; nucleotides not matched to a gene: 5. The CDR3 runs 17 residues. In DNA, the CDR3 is TGTGCCAGCAGCTTGGCCCCTAGCGGGGGGGGGACAGATACGCAGTATTTT. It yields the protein CASSLAPSGGGTDTQYF.

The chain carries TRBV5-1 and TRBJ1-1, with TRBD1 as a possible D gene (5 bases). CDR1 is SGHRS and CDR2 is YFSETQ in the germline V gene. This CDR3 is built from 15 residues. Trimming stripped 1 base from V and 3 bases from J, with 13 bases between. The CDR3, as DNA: TGCGCCAGCAGCTTGCAAGGGGATAGGGACACTGAAGCTTTCTTT. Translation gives CASSLQGDRDTEAFF.

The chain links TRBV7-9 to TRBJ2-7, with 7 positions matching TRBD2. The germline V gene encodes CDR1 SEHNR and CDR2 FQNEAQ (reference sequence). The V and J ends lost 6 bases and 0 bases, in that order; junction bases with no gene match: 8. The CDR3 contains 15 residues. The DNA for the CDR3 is TGTGCCAGCAGACGGGTTACGGGAGGCTCCTACGAGCAGTACTTC. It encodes CASRRVTGGSYEQYF.

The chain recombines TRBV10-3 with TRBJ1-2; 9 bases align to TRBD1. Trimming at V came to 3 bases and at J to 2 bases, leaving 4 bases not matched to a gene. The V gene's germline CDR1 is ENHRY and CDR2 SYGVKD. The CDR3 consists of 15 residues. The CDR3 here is CAISDAGTGNYGYTF. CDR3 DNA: TGTGCCATCAGTGATGCCGGGACAGGGAACTATGGCTACACCTTC.

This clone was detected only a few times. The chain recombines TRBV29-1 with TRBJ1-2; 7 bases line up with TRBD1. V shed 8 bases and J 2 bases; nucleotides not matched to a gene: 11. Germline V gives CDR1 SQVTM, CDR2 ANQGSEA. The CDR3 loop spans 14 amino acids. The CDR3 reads CSTRDRRENYGYTF. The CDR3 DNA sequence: TGCAGCACCAGGGACAGAAGAGAGAACTATGGCTACACCTTC. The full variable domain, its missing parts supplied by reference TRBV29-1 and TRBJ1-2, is SAVISQKPSRDICQRGTSLTIQCQVDSQVTMMFWYRQQPGQSLTLIATANQGSEATYESGFVIDKFPISRPNLTFSTLTVSNMSPEDSSIYLCSTRDRRENYGYTFGSGTRLTVV.